This T cell receptor beta chain was identified during a study of blood T cell repertoires in COVID-19. The CDR3 loop spans 15 amino acids. With V trimmed by 3 bases and J by 9 bases, 10 bases remained unmatched. Germline CDR1 reads MNHEY; CDR2 reads SMNVEV (reference sequence). The data were produced by immunoSEQ multiplex PCR, yet TCRdb's version contains in-frame clones alone and is incomplete. The sample yields about 140,000 clones, roughly 89% seen once. The sequence came from a woman aged 50 to 65 with active or convalescent COVID-19. Sequencing was carried out using peripheral blood. This sequence joins TRBV27 and TRBJ2-1; the match to TRBD1 covers 8 bases. The CDR3 here is CASSFPPGTGSEQFF. The DNA of the CDR3 is TGTGCCAGCAGTTTCCCCCCCGGGACAGGTTCTGAGCAGTTCTTC.